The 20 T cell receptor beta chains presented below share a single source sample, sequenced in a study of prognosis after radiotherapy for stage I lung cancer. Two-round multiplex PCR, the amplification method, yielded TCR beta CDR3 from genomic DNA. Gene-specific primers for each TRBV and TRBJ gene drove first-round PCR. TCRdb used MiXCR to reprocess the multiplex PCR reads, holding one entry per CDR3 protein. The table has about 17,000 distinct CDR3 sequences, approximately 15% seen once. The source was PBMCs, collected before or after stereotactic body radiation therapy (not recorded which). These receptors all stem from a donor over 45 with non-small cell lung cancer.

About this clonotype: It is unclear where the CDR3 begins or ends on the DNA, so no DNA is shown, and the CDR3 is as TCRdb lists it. The CDR3 loop is CASSFYICSARDLTGGVTNEQFF. V gene TRBV9 combines with J gene TRBJ2-1; TRBD1, as called in the table, went unchecked against the DNA. CDR1 is SGDLS, CDR2 YYNGEE, per germline. The CDR3 is 23 amino acids long, termini counted.

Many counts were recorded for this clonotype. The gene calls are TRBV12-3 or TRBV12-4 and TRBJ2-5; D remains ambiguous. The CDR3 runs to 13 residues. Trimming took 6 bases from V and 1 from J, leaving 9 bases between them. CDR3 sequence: CASSPRVQETQYF. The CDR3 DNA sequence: TGTGCCAGCAGCCCTCGTGTCCAAGAGACCCAGTACTTC.

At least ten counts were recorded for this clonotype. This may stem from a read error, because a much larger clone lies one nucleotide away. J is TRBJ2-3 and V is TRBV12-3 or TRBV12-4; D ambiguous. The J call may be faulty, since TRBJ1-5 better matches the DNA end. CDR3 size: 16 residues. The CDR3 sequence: CASGPFSGSSTDTQHF. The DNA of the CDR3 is TGTGCCAGCGGACCCTTTAGCGGTAGCAGCACAGATACGCAGCATTTT.

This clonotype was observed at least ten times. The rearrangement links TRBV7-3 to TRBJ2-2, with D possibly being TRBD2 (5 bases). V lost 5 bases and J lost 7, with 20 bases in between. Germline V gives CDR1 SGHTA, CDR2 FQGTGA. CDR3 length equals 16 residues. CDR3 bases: TGTGCCAGCAGCCTACAAAGGATACCACGGGGCGGGGAGCTGTTTTTT. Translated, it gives CASSLQRIPRGGELFF. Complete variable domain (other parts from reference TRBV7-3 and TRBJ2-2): GAGVSQTPSNKVTEKGKYVELRCDPISGHTALYWYRQSLGQGPEFLIYFQGTGAADDSGLPNDRFFAVRPEGSVSTLKIQRTERGDSAVYLCASSLQRIPRGGELFFGEGSRLTVL.

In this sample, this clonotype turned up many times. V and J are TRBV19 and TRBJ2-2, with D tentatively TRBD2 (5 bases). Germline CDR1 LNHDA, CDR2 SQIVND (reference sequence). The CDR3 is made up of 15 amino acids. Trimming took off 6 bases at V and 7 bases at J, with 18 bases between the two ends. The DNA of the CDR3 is TGTGCCAGTAGCTTCTCCTTAATCGCGGGCGGGGAGCTGTTTTTT. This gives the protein CASSFSLIAGGELFF.

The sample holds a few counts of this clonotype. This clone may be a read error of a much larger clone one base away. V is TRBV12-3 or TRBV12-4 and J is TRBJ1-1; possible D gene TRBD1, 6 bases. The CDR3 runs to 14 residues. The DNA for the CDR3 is TGTGCCAGCACTGCAACAGGGAGTGGCACTGAAGCTCTCTTT. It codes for CASTATGSGTEALF.

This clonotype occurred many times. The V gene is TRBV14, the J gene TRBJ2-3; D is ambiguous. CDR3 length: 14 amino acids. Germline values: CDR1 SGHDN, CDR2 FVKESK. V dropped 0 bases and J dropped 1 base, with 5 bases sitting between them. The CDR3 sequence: CASSQEQGTDTQYF. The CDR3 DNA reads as TGTGCCAGCAGCCAAGAGCAAGGCACAGATACGCAGTATTTT.

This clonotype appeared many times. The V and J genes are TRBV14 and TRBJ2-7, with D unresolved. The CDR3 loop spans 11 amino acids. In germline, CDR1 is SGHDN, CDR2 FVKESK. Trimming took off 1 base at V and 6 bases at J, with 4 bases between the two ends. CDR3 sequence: CASSQVSEQYF. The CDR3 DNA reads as TGTGCCAGCAGCCAAGTCTCCGAGCAGTACTTC. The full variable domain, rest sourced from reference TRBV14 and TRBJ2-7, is EAGVTQFPSHSVIEKGQTVTLRCDPISGHDNLYWYRRVMGKEIKFLLHFVKESKQDESGMPNNRFLAERTGGTYSTLKVQPAELEDSGVYFCASSQVSEQYFGPGTRLTVT.

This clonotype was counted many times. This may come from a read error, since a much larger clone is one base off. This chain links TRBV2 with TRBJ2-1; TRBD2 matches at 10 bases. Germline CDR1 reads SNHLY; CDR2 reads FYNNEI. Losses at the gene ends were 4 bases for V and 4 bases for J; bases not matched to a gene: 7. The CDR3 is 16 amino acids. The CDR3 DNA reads TGTGCCAGCAGTGTTTTAGCGGGAGGATGTTACAATGAGCAGTTCTTC. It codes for CASSVLAGGCYNEQFF.

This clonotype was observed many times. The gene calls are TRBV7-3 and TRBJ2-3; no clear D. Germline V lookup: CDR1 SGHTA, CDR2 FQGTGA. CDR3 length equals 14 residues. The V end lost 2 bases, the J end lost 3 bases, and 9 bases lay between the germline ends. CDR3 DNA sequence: TGTGCCAGCAGCTTAGGGCGGAGAACAGATACGCAGTATTTT. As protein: CASSLGRRTDTQYF.

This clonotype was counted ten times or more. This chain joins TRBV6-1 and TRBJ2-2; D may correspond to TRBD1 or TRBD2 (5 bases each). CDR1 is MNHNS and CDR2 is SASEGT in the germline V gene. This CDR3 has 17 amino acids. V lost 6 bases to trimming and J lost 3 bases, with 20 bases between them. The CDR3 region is CASSFAPGRTDTGELFF. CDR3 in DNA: TGTGCCAGCAGCTTCGCCCCGGGGCGGACGGACACCGGGGAGCTGTTTTTT.

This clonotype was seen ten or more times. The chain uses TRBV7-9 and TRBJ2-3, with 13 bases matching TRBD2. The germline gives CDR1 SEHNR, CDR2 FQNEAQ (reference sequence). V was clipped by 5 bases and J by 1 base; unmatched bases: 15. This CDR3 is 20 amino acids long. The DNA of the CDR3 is TGTGCCAGCAGCAGAGGGTCTGCCGGGACTAGCGGGATGCGCACAGATACGCAGTATTTT. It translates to CASSRGSAGTSGMRTDTQYF.

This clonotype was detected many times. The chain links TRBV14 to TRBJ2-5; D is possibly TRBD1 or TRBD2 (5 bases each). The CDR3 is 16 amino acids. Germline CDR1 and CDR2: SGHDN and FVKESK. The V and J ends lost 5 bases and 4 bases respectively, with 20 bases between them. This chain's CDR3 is CASSKMGPEFLETQYF. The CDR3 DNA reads TGTGCCAGCAGCAAAATGGGACCAGAATTCTTAGAGACCCAGTACTTC.

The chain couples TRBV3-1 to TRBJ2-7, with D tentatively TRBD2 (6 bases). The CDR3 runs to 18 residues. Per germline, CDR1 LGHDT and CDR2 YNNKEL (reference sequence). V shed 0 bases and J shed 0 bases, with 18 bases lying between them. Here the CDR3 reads CASSQDLGGGPHSYEQYV. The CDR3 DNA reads TGTGCCAGCAGCCAAGATCTGGGAGGCGGGCCCCACTCCTACGAGCAGTACGTC.

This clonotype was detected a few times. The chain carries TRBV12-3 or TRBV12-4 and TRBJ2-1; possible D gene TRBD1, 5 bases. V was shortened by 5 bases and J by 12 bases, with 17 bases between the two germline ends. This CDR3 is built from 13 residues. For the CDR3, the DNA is TGTGCCAGCAGTCCCACAGGAGCCCAAACGCAGTTCTTC. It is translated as CASSPTGAQTQFF.

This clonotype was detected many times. The CDR3 bases are TGCGCCAGCAGCCAAGCCAGACAAAGGTCCCCGGGCTACACCTTC. Amino acids: CASSQARQRSPGYTF. This chain uses TRBV4-1 with TRBJ1-2, with D uncertain. The CDR3 is made up of 15 amino acids. V lost 1 base to trimming and J lost 8 bases, with 17 bases between them. CDR1 and CDR2 from the germline V gene are MGHRA and YSYEKL.

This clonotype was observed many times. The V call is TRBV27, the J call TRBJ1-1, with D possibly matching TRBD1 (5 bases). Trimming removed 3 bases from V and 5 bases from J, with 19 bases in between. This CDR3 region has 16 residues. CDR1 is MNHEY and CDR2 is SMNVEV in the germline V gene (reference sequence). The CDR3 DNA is TGTGCCAGCAGTTTGATTGCCGCGGGGGAGAAGACTGAAGCTTTCTTT. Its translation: CASSLIAAGEKTEAFF.

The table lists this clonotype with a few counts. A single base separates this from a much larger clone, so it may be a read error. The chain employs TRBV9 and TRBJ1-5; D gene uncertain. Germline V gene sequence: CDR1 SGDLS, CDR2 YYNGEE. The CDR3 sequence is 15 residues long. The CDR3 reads CASSVAGNSNRPQHF. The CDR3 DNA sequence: TGTGCCAGCAGCGTAGCCGGGAATAGCAATCGGCCCCAGCATTTT.

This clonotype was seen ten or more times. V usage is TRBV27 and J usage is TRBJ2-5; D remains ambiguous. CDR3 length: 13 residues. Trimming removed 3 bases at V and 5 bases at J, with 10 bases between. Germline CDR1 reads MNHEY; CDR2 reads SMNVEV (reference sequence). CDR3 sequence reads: CASSLFRWETQYF. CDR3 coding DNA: TGTGCCAGCAGTTTGTTCAGATGGGAGACCCAGTACTTC.

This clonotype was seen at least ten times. The CDR3 DNA reads TGTGCCAGCAGTCGGACTAGTAGTGGCCACCAAGAGACCCAGTACTTC. This translates into CASSRTSSGHQETQYF. The chain employs TRBV6-2 or TRBV6-3 and TRBJ2-5, with 7 bases aligning to TRBD2. Unmatched junction bases numbered 9, after V lost 5 bases and J lost 0 bases. Germline CDR1 is MNHEY and CDR2 is SVGEGT. The CDR3 is 16 residues long.